Given below is one T cell receptor (beta chain) in context. No antigen is known for it. The sample is drawn from a study of a mutant IDH1 vaccine in newly diagnosed glioma. Turning to the study itself: Patients began vaccination 4-6 weeks after radiotherapy alone, or with temozolomide cycles. Weeks 35 and 47 hosted visits V12 and V13, respectively. Most patients had radiochemotherapy with temozolomide before enrollment; others had one alone.

Germline values: CDR1 SGHVS, CDR2 FNYEAQ. This CDR3 comprises 13 residues. V lost 2 bases and J 2 bases, leaving 6 bases between the germline ends. Profiled with immunoSEQ multiplex PCR; TCRdb holds only in-frame clones, not every one. The top ten hold 5.2% of the sample, which has 77,000 or so clones, 81% seen once. Study-level points and caveats: There were vaccine-induced immune responses in roughly 95% of the patients.

As for time point: week 47, end of study. Topical imiquimod was applied with each vaccine dose, which held 300 ug of mutant IDH1 20-mer peptide. Sequencing was performed on PBMCs, taken from a glioma patient whose treatment included an IDH1 peptide vaccine. The chain uses TRBV7-6 and TRBJ1-1; D unresolved. This clonotype was sampled from a man in his forties with glioma. CDR3 nucleotides: TGTGCCAGCAGCTTATCCGCTAACACTGAAGCTTTCTTT. The encoded protein is CASSLSANTEAFF. Together with reference TRBV7-6 and TRBJ1-1, the CDR3 gives the full variable domain: GAGVSQSPRYKVTKRGQDVALRCDPISGHVSLYWYRQALGQGPEFLTYFNYEAQQDKSGLPNDRFSAERPEGSISTLTIQRTEQRDSAMYRCASSLSANTEAFFGQGTRLTVV.